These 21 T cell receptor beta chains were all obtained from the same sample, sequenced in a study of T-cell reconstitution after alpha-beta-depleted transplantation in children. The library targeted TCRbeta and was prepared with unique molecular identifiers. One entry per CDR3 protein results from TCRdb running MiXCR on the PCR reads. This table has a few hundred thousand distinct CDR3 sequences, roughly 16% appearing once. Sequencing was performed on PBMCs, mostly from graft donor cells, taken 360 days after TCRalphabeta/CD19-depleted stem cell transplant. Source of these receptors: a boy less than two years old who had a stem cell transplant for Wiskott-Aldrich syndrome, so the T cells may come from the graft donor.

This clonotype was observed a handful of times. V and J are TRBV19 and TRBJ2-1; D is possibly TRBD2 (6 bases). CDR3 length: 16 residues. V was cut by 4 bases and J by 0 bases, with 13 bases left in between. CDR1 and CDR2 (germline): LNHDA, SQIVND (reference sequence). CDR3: CASSTLLSGSYNEQFF. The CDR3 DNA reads TGTGCCAGTAGTACCCTACTTAGCGGCTCCTACAATGAGCAGTTCTTC.

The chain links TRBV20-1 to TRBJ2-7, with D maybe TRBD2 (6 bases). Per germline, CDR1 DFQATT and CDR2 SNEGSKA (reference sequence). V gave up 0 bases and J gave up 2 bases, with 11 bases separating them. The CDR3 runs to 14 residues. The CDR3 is CSARDRGNPYEQYF. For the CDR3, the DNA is TGCAGTGCTAGAGATCGGGGGAATCCCTACGAGCAGTACTTC.

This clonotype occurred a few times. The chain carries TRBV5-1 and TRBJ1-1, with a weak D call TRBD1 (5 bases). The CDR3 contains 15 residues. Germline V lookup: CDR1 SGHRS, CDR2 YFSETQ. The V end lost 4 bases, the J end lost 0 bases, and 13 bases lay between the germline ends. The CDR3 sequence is CASSRRRTLNTEAFF. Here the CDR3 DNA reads TGCGCCAGCAGCCGTAGACGGACACTGAACACTGAAGCTTTCTTT. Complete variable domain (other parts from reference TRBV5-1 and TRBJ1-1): KAGVTQTPRYLIKTRGQQVTLSCSPISGHRSVSWYQQTPGQGLQFLFEYFSETQRNKGNFPGRFSGRQFSNSRSEMNVSTLELGDSALYLCASSRRRTLNTEAFFGQGTRLTVV.

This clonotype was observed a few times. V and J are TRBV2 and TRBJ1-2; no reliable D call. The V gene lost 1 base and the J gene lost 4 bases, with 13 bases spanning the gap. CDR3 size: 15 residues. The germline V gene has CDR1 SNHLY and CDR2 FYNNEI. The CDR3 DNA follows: TGTGCCAGCAGTGAAGTGCGGGGAGGACCCTATGGCTACACCTTC. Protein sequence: CASSEVRGGPYGYTF.

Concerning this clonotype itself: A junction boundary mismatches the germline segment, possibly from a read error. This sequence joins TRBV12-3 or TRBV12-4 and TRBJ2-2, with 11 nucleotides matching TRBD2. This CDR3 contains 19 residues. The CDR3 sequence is CTSSLARLAGGRSTGELFF. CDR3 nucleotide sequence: TGTACCAGCAGTTTAGCGAGGCTAGCGGGGGGCCGGAGCACCGGGGAGCTGTTTTTT.

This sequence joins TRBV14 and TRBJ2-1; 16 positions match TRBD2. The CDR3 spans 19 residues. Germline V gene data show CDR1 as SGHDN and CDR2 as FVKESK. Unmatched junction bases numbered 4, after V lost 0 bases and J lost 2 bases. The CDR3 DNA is TGTGCCAGCAGCCAAGATCGGGGGACTAGCGGGAGGGCCTACAATGAGCAGTTCTTC. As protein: CASSQDRGTSGRAYNEQFF.

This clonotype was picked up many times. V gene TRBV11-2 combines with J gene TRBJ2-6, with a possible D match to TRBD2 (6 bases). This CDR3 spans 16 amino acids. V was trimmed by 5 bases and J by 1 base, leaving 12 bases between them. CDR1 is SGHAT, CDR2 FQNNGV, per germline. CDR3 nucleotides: TGTGCCAGCAGCGCATACGGGAGTTCTGGGGCCAACGTCCTGACTTTC. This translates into CASSAYGSSGANVLTF.

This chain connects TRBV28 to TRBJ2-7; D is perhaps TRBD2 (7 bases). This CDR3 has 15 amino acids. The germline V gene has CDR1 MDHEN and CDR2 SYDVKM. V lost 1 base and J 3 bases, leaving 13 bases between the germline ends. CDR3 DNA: TGTGCCAGCAGTTTATTAGGGGGGGGCATCTACGAGCAGTACTTC. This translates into CASSLLGGGIYEQYF.

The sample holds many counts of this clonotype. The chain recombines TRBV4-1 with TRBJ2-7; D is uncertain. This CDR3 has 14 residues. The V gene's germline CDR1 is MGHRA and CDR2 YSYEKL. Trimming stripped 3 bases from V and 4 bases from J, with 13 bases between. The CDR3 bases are TGCGCCAGCAGCCAGATCGGGCGAAAGTACGAGCAGTACTTC. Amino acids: CASSQIGRKYEQYF.

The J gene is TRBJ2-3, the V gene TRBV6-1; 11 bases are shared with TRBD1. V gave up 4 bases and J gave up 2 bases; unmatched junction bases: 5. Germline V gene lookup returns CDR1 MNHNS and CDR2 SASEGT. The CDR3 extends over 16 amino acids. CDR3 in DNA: TGTGCCAGCAGTGGGACAGGGGGCCCGTTCACAGATACGCAGTATTTT. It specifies CASSGTGGPFTDTQYF.

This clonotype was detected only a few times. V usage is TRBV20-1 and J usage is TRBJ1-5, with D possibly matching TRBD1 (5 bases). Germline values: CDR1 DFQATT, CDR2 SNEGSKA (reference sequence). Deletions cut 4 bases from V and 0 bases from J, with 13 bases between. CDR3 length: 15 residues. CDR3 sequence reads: CSATDSIYSNQPQHF. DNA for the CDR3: TGCAGTGCTACTGACAGCATCTATAGCAATCAGCCCCAGCATTTT.

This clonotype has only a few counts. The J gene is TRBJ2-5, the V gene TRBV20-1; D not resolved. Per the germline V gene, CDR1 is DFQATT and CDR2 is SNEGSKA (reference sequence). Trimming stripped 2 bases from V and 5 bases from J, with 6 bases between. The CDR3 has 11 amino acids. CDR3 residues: CSARLGETQYF. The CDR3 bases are TGCAGTGCTAGATTAGGGGAGACCCAGTACTTC.

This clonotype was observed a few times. CDR3 sequence (DNA): TGTGCCAGCAGCTCACGGACGGTCATGAACACTGAAGCTTTCTTT. As protein: CASSSRTVMNTEAFF. This chain connects TRBV7-9 to TRBJ1-1; no reliable D call. This CDR3 has 15 residues. Trimming took off 4 bases at V and 0 bases at J, with 12 bases between the two ends. Germline CDR1 and CDR2: SEHNR and FQNEAQ (reference sequence).

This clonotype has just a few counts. Here the CDR3 reads CASRGGRFLPLHF. For the CDR3, the DNA is TGTGCCAGCAGGGGAGGGCGTTTTTTACCCCTCCACTTT. The chain recombines TRBV3-1 with TRBJ1-6; D unclear. From germline, CDR1 is LGHDT and CDR2 YNNKEL (reference sequence). V lost 6 bases and J 12 bases, leaving 15 bases between the germline ends. This CDR3 spans 13 amino acids.

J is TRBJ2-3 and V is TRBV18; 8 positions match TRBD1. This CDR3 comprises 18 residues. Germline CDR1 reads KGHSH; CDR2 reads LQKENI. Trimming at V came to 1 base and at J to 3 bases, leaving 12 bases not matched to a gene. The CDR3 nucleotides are TGTGCCAGCTCACCACGGTTGTTCGGACAGGGCGAGACAGATACGCAGTATTTT. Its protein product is CASSPRLFGQGETDTQYF.

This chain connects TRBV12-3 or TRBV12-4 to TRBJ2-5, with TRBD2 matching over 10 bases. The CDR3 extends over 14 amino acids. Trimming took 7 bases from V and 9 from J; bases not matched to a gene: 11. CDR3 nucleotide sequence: TGTGCCAGCACTCAAGCGGGAGGGCCTGGGTCCCAGTACTTC. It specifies CASTQAGGPGSQYF.

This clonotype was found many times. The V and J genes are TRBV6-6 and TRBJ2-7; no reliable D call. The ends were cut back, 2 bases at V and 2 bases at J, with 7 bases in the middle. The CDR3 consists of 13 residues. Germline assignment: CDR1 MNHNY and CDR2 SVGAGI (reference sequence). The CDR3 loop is CASSYKSTYEQYF. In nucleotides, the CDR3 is TGTGCCAGCAGTTACAAGTCAACCTACGAGCAGTACTTC.

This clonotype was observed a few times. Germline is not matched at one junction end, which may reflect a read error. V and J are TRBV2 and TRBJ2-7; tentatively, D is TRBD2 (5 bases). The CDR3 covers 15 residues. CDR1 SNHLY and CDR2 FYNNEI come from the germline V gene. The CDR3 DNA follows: TGTGCCAGCAGCGAAGGGAGAGGGATCTCCTACGAGCAGTACTTC. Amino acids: CASSEGRGISYEQYF. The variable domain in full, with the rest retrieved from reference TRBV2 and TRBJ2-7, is EPEVTQTPSHQVTQMGQEVILRCVPISNHLYFYWYRQILGQKVEFLVSFYNNEISEKSEIFDDQFSVERPDGSNFTLKIRSTKLEDSAMYFCASSEGRGISYEQYFGPGTRLTVT.

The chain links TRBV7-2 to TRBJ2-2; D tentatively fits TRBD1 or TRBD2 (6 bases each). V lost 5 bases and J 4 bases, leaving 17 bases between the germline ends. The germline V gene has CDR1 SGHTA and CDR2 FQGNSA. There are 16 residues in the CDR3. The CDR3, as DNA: TGTGCCAGCAGCCTTATGGGGGCCGGGGGCACCGGGGAGCTGTTTTTT. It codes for CASSLMGAGGTGELFF.

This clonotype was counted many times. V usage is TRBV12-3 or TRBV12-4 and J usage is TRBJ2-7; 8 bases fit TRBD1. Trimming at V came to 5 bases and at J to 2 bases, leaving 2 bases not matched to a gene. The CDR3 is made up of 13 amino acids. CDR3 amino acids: CASSLQGAYEQYF. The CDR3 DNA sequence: TGTGCCAGCAGTCTACAGGGGGCCTACGAGCAGTACTTC.

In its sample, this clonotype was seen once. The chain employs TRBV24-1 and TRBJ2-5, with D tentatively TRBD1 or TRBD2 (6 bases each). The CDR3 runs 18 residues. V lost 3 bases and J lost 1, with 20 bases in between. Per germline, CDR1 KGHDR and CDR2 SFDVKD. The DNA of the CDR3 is TGTGCCACCAGTGATCCCCAAGTGGGGGGCGCCCCCCAAGAGACCCAGTACTTC. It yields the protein CATSDPQVGGAPQETQYF.